This entry features one T cell receptor beta chain sequence. It has no known antigen specificity. Within one base of it there is no much larger clone, and no base qualities were kept. Samples from volunteer blood donors who had recovered from COVID-19 were contributed by a second Seattle source. Each collaborating institution followed its own protocols to collect whole blood in K2EDTA tubes. For TCRbeta analysis, collaborators shipped samples in one of three forms: frozen whole blood, isolated PBMCs, or DNA extracted from either of those sample types. This record comes from a study of blood T cell repertoires in COVID-19 (dated by TCRdb to about 2020). About the investigation overall: Samples from collaborators originated in the United States, Italy and Spain and spanned both the acute and convalescent phases of COVID-19. The prospective study material was composed of cDNA or gDNA derived from T cells, B-cell-depleted T cells, or PBMCs. The samples were drawn from the first 160 participants of the ongoing ImmuneRACE study and from over 950 subjects provided by 6 global collaborators. Where available, HLA class I and class II types were obtained from metadata supplied by the sample provider rather than from assay-based typing. The sample metadata nearly always contained a de-identified subject ID, COVID-19 status, age in years and sex. The repertoires were released in a freely available public database meant as a resource for research on the immune response to SARS-CoV-2. The dataset comprised deeply sampled blood TCRbeta repertoires from subjects exposed to, actively infected with, or recovered from COVID-19. Study-level results and caveats: The amount of clinical and demographic metadata varied by source and participant and was provided uncurated.

Reading from cysteine to phenylalanine, the CDR3 counts 14 amino acids. Kept here is only the CDR3 DNA, which spans 42 bases and is read in frame from base 1. V loses 8 bases at its end and J loses 1 base; junction bases beyond the gene matches: 3. CDR1 and CDR2 are drawn from the germline V gene: SNHLY, FYNNEI. TCRbeta CDR3 regions were amplified from genomic DNA by means of the immunoSEQ Assay, a bias-controlled multiplex PCR. The original methods were these. Within the assay, amplification of reference gene primers was used to estimate how many nucleated cells each sample contained. Sequence reads were collapsed and filtered to measure the absolute abundance of every unique TCRbeta CDR3 rearrangement. For each sample, productive Simpson clonality was calculated by taking the square root of Simpson's diversity index across productive rearrangements. The table was pulled from immuneACCESS by TCRdb, which kept in-frame rearrangements only. Such tables lose some clones; where checked, under half of the loss comes from unresolved V genes, and the rest has no known cause. V and J calls and clone size follow that table, whereas D and trimming were derived from the DNA. This sample has 150,000 to 200,000 clones in its table, and approximately 90% of those were observed once. The ten largest clones take up more than 2% of the sample.

Sequencing input: peripheral blood. Rearrangement joined TRBV2 to TRBJ2-5; 11 central nucleotides agree with TRBD2. This TCR was sampled from a man between 50 and 59 years old who had recovered from COVID-19. The CDR3 amino acid sequence is: CASHGLAGQETQYF. The DNA sequence is TGTGCCAGCCATGGACTAGCGGGCCAAGAGACCCAGTACTTC.